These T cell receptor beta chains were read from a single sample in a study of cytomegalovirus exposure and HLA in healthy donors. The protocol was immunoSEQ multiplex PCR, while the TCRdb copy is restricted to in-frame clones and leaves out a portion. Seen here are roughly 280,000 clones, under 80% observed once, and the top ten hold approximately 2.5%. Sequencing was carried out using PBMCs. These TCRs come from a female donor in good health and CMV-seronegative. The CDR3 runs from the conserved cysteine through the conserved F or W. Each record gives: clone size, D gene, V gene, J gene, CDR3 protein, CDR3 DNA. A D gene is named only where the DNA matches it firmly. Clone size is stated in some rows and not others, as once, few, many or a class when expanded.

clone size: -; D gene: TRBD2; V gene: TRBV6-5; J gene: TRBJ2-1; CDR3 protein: CASSPRTSSYNEQFF; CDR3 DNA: TGTGCCAGCAGTCCCCGGACTAGCAGCTACAATGAGCAGTTCTTC
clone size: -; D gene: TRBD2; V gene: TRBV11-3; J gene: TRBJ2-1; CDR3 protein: CASSLEGLAGYNEQFF; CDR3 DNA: TGTGCCAGCAGCTTAGAGGGACTAGCGGGTTACAATGAGCAGTTCTTC
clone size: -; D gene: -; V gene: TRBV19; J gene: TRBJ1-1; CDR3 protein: CASSTWAGMNTEAFF; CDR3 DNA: TGTGCCAGTAGTACCTGGGCGGGGATGAACACTGAAGCTTTCTTT
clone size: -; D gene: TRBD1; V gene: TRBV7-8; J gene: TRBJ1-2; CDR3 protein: CASSFGDRGRLGYGYTF; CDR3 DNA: TGTGCCAGCAGCTTCGGAGACAGGGGACGTCTTGGCTATGGCTACACCTTC
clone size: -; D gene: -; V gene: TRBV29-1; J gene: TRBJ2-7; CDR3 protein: CSVTGRLYEQYF; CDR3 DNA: TGCAGCGTTACAGGGCGACTCTACGAGCAGTACTTC
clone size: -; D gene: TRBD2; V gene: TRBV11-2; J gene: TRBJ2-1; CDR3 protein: CASSLGREGLGNEQFF; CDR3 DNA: TGTGCCAGCAGCTTAGGGCGGGAGGGCCTAGGCAATGAGCAGTTCTTC
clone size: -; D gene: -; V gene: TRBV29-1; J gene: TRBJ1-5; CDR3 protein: CSVGGANQPQHF; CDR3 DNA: TGCAGCGTTGGCGGCGCCAATCAGCCCCAGCATTTT
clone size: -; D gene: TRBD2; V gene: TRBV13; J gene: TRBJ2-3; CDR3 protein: CASSLRTSGSTDTQYF; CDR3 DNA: TGTGCCAGCAGCTTACGTACTAGCGGGAGCACAGATACGCAGTATTTT
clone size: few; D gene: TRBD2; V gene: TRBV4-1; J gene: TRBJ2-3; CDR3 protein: CASSLSGGSADTQYF; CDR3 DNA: TGCGCCAGCAGCCTTAGCGGGGGAAGCGCAGATACGCAGTATTTT
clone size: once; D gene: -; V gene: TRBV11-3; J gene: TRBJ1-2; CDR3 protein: CASSSRQSGYTF; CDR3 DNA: TGTGCCAGCAGCTCCCGACAATCCGGCTACACCTTC
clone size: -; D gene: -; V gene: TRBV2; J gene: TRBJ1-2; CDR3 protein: CASSGSELNYGYTF; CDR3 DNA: TGTGCCAGCAGTGGGTCCGAGCTTAACTATGGCTACACCTTC
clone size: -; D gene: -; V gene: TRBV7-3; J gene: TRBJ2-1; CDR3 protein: CASSLTSPGAGGLSEQFF; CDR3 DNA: TGTGCCAGCAGCTTAACGTCACCGGGGGCAGGGGGATTAAGTGAGCAGTTCTTC
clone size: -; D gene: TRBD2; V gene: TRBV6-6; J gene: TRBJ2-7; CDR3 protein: CASSYGGREVNYEQYF; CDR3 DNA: TGTGCCAGCAGTTACGGAGGGCGGGAGGTCAACTACGAGCAGTACTTC
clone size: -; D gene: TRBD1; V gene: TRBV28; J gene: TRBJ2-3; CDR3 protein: CASSWETGTGNRDTQYF; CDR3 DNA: TGTGCCAGCAGTTGGGAAACCGGGACAGGGAATAGAGATACGCAGTATTTT
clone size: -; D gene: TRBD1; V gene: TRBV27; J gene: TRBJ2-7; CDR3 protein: CASGSMFGQGASEQYF; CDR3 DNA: TGTGCCAGCGGCTCAATGTTCGGACAGGGGGCCAGCGAGCAGTACTTC
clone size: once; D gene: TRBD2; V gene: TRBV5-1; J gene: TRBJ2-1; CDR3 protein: CASSSLAGGREQFF; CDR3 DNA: TGCGCCAGCAGCTCACTAGCGGGAGGGCGGGAGCAGTTCTTC
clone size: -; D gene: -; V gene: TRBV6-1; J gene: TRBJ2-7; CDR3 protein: CASSAFRGAYEQYF; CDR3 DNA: TGTGCCAGCAGTGCGTTCAGGGGCGCCTACGAGCAGTACTTC
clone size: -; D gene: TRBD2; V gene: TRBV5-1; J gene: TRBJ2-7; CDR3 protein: CASSFWTPGLAGNYEQYF; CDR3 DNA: TGCGCCAGCAGCTTCTGGACACCGGGACTAGCGGGAAACTACGAGCAGTACTTC
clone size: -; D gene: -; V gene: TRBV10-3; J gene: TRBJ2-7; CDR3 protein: CAISDNGESRSYEQYF; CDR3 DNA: TGTGCCATCAGTGACAATGGGGAGTCTCGCTCCTACGAGCAGTACTTC
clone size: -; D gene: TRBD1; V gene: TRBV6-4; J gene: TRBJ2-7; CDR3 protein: CASSRDSGPYEQYF; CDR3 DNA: TGTGCCAGCAGCCGGGACAGTGGGCCTTACGAGCAGTACTTC
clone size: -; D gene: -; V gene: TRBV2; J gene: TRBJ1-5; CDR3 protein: CASSGVGRVNQPQHF; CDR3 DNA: TGTGCCAGCAGTGGGGTCGGCAGGGTGAATCAGCCCCAGCATTTT
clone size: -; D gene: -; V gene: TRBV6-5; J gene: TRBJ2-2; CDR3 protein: CASSYGGASTGELFF; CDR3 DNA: TGTGCCAGCAGTTACGGGGGCGCGAGTACCGGGGAGCTGTTTTTT
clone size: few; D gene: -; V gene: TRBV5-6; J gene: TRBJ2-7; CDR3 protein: CASSLGQVMISYEQYF; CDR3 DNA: TGTGCCAGCAGCTTGGGACAGGTTATGATCTCCTACGAGCAGTACTTC
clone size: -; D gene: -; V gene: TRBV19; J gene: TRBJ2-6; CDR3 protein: CASSIATSGANVLTF; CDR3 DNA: TGTGCCAGTAGTATAGCTACCTCTGGGGCCAACGTCCTGACTTTC
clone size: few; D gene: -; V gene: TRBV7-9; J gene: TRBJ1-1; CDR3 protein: CASSLIRNTEAFF; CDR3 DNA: TGTGCCAGCAGCTTAATCAGGAACACTGAAGCTTTCTTT